The 15 T cell receptor beta chains in this list originate from one sample, sequenced in a study of neurological immune-mediated disorders. TCRdb reprocessed the 5' RACE reads with MiXCR, giving one entry per CDR3 protein. The sample has around 30,000 distinct CDR3 sequences, over 3.5% seen once. The sample taken for sequencing was CD4+ T cells from blood. The receptors here all came from a woman in her 40s in good health.

In this sample, this clonotype turned up many times. The rearrangement uses TRBV5-6 and TRBJ1-1, with unresolved D. Trimming took 4 bases from V and 10 from J, leaving 17 bases between them. The germline V gene has CDR1 SGHDT and CDR2 YYEEEE. CDR3 length: 13 residues. Here the CDR3 DNA reads TGTGCCAGCAGCCCCTTTATCGGTCCGGGAGCTTTCTTT. Its translation: CASSPFIGPGAFF. Looking up the rest from reference TRBV5-6 and TRBJ1-1 gives the full variable domain: DAGVTQSPTHLIKTRGQQVTLRCSPKSGHDTVSWYQQALGQGPQFIFQYYEEEERQRGNFPDRFSGHQFPNYSSELNVNALLLGDSALYLCASSPFIGPGAFFGQGTRLTVV.

This clonotype was seen at least ten times. This sequence joins TRBV9 and TRBJ2-1; D gene ambiguous. The CDR3 contains 15 residues. Germline CDR1 is SGDLS and CDR2 is YYNGEE. Trimming left V 0 bases short and J 2 bases short, with 9 bases between. CDR3 sequence reads: CASSVDGETYNEQFF. In DNA, the CDR3 is TGTGCCAGCAGCGTAGACGGAGAAACCTACAATGAGCAGTTCTTC.

This clonotype occurred many times. The gene calls are TRBV29-1 and TRBJ1-1, with 9 nucleotides matching TRBD1. The CDR3 has 12 amino acids. Germline V CDR1 and CDR2: SQVTM, ANQGSEA. Trimming at V came to 7 bases and at J to 6 bases, leaving 6 bases not matched to a gene. In nucleotides, the CDR3 is TGCAGCGGCATGGGGACAGGGTCTGAAGCTTTCTTT. Protein product: CSGMGTGSEAFF.

This clonotype was recorded at least ten times. The chain is built from TRBV20-1 and TRBJ2-7; maybe TRBD2 (6 bases). This CDR3 has 17 residues. Trimming pared 3 bases from V and 0 bases from J, leaving 21 bases between. The V gene's germline CDR1 is DFQATT and CDR2 SNEGSKA (reference sequence). For the CDR3, the DNA is TGCAGTGCTAGGGAACGCTTCCGGGACTCGTACTCCTACGAGCAGTACTTC. Translated: CSARERFRDSYSYEQYF.

This clonotype was recorded at least ten times. This chain uses TRBV20-1 with TRBJ2-3; 10 nucleotides agree with TRBD2. The CDR3 totals 14 residues. V shed 3 bases, J shed 2 bases, and the junction held 2 bases outside the gene matches. Germline CDR1 DFQATT, CDR2 SNEGSKA (reference sequence). CDR3 residues: CSASLAGDTDTQYF. In nucleotides, the CDR3 is TGCAGTGCTAGCCTAGCGGGGGACACAGATACGCAGTATTTT.

This clonotype was found many times. The rearrangement uses TRBV25-1 and TRBJ2-7, with TRBD1 matching over 9 bases. Germline V gene data show CDR1 as MGHDK and CDR2 as SYGVNS. V shed 10 bases, J shed 1 base, and the junction held 5 bases outside the gene matches. The CDR3 length is 13 residues. This chain's CDR3 is CATTGTGSYEQYF. The CDR3 DNA reads as TGTGCCACCACCGGGACAGGGTCCTACGAGCAGTACTTC.

Ten or more counts support this clonotype. The junction departs from the called germline gene at one end, perhaps through a read error. The J gene is TRBJ2-5, the V gene TRBV19; maybe TRBD1 (5 bases). Germline V lookup: CDR1 LNHDA, CDR2 SQIVND (reference sequence). The length of the CDR3 is 12 residues. The CDR3 DNA follows: TGTGTCAGTAGCCAGGGTACGGAGACCCAGTACTTC. It encodes CVSSQGTETQYF.

This clonotype was detected many times. This chain's CDR3 is CASSRDRLASYGYTF. The CDR3 coding sequence is TGTGCCAGTAGTAGGGACAGACTTGCGTCCTATGGCTACACCTTC. The chain recombines TRBV19 with TRBJ1-2; 7 positions match TRBD1. This CDR3 is 15 amino acids long. Looked up from germline, CDR1 is LNHDA and CDR2 is SQIVND (reference sequence). V gave up 4 bases and J gave up 4 bases; unmatched junction bases: 9.

There are many counts of this clonotype. The chain has TRBV20-1 and TRBJ1-5; D gene unclear. The length of the CDR3 is 14 residues. CDR1 and CDR2 from the germline V gene are DFQATT and SNEGSKA (reference sequence). Between the trimmed V and J ends, which lost 5 bases and 0 bases, there was a span of 11 bases. The CDR3 DNA reads TGCAGTGCTCCCCGGGCTGGTAGCAATCAGCCCCAGCATTTT. Translation gives CSAPRAGSNQPQHF.

Many counts were recorded for this clonotype. V and J are TRBV5-1 and TRBJ2-7; D is unclear. Germline V gene lookup returns CDR1 SGHRS and CDR2 YFSETQ. V was shortened by 3 bases and J by 5 bases, with 9 bases between the two germline ends. CDR3 length: 12 amino acids. CDR3 amino acids: CASSYHSNEQYF. The CDR3 DNA reads TGCGCCAGCAGCTACCATTCCAACGAGCAGTACTTC.

Many counts were recorded for this clonotype. This chain uses TRBV27 with TRBJ1-5; unclear D gene. This CDR3 region has 12 residues. The ends were cut back, 6 bases at V and 2 bases at J, with 5 bases in the middle. The V gene's germline CDR1 is MNHEY and CDR2 SMNVEV (reference sequence). The CDR3 region is CASRSGNQPQHF. CDR3 coding DNA: TGTGCCAGCAGGTCGGGCAATCAGCCCCAGCATTTT.

This clonotype was observed at least ten times. V and J are TRBV25-1 and TRBJ2-7; 7 bases are a match to TRBD2. With V trimmed by 3 bases and J by 5 bases, 7 bases remained unmatched. Per the germline V gene, CDR1 is MGHDK and CDR2 is SYGVNS. This CDR3 is 14 amino acids long. Written as DNA, the CDR3 is TGTGCCAGCAGTGATGCCCGGGGGGTCCACGAGCAGTACTTC. Translated: CASSDARGVHEQYF.

This chain connects TRBV18 to TRBJ1-1; 9 nucleotides line up with TRBD1. V was pared by 4 bases and J by 3 bases, with 6 bases of the junction left unmatched. The V gene's germline CDR1 is KGHSH and CDR2 LQKENI. The CDR3 totals 15 residues. The chain's CDR3 is CASSHNRGRDTEAFF. The CDR3, as DNA: TGTGCCAGCTCACACAACAGGGGGCGCGACACTGAAGCTTTCTTT. Complete variable domain (other parts from reference TRBV18 and TRBJ1-1): NAGVMQNPRHLVRRRGQEARLRCSPMKGHSHVYWYRQLPEEGLKFMVYLQKENIIDESGMPKERFSAEFPKEGPSILRIQQVVRGDSAAYFCASSHNRGRDTEAFFGQGTRLTVV.

This clonotype was counted many times. The chain couples TRBV7-2 to TRBJ2-5; 7 bases agree with TRBD1. The CDR3 extends over 13 amino acids. Trimming cost V 6 bases and J 5 bases; bases outside gene matches: 6. Germline-derived CDR1 and CDR2 are SGHTA and FQGNSA. The CDR3 spells CASRRQGLETQYF. DNA of the CDR3: TGTGCCAGCAGACGACAGGGTCTGGAGACCCAGTACTTC.

In this sample, this clonotype turned up many times. The rearrangement joins TRBV5-6 to TRBJ1-4; no clear D. Trimming left V 4 bases short and J 0 bases short, with 13 bases between. Germline lookup yields CDR1 SGHDT and CDR2 YYEEEE. This CDR3 spans 16 amino acids. Here the CDR3 DNA reads TGTGCCAGCAGCCGTCGGACGGTTGCAACTAATGAAAAACTGTTTTTT. Protein sequence: CASSRRTVATNEKLFF.